This T cell receptor (beta chain) was documented in a study of cytomegalovirus exposure and HLA in healthy donors. Study context: An earlier analysis found 100 million or so unique TCR beta sequences from 150 million to 200 million T cells. Early on, a data release was issued that held 80 million to 90 million unique TCRs from HLA-typed donors. Study results and caveats: Later analysis placed DRB1 highest and HLA-C lowest in TCR association rates, which differed by HLA locus.

This CDR3 is 14 amino acids long. V was clipped by 1 base and J by 7 bases, with 11 bases between them. CDR1 and CDR2 (germline): SGHTA, FQGNSA. 60 Vbeta and 13 Jbeta primers were used in PCR. Per the original methods: Unique TCR beta chains numbered around 75 million in a later analysis, with about 9.9 million shared. Produced via immunoSEQ multiplex PCR; TCRdb's table is partial and in-frame only. Clonal size and the V and J genes are those of that table, whereas D and trimming came from the DNA. The sample has about 110,000 clones; around 77% are singletons. A few counts support this clone. What it binds is unknown.

This receptor was obtained from a man in his late teens or twenties in good health and CMV-seronegative. The rearrangement links TRBV7-2 to TRBJ2-1, with D possibly TRBD2 on 6 matching bases. The sample taken for sequencing was PBMCs. CDR3 loop: CASSLVWRGNEQFF. The CDR3 DNA follows: TGTGCCAGCAGCTTAGTATGGAGGGGAAATGAGCAGTTCTTC.